Below, one T cell receptor beta chain is given with its context. Naive CD8 cells, CD45RO-negative and positively selected for CCR7, excluded terminally differentiated effector memory CD45RA+ cells. Methods used by the authors: Junction-only sequences without quality scores came from ImmunoSEQ, so filtering differed. TCRdb's table, derived via immunoSEQ multiplex PCR, lists solely in-frame clones and lacks some. Clonal size and the V and J genes are those of that table, whereas D and trimming came from the DNA. There are about 700,000 clones in the sample; just over 90% occur only once, and approximately 22% lies in the top ten. Germline V gene sequence: CDR1 SGHRS, CDR2 YFSETQ. V was clipped by 0 bases and J by 3 bases; unmatched bases: 3. The CDR3 is 16 amino acids. The data belong to a study of shared clonotypes between healthy human individuals.

The specimen was naive CD8+ T cells sorted from blood. The source of this sequence is a man aged 25 to 40 in good health. The chain carries TRBV5-1 and TRBJ2-1; TRBD2 agrees at 10 bases. CDR3 loop: CASSLATSGFYNEQFF. CDR3 in DNA: TGCGCCAGCAGCTTGGCGACTAGCGGGTTCTACAATGAGCAGTTCTTC.